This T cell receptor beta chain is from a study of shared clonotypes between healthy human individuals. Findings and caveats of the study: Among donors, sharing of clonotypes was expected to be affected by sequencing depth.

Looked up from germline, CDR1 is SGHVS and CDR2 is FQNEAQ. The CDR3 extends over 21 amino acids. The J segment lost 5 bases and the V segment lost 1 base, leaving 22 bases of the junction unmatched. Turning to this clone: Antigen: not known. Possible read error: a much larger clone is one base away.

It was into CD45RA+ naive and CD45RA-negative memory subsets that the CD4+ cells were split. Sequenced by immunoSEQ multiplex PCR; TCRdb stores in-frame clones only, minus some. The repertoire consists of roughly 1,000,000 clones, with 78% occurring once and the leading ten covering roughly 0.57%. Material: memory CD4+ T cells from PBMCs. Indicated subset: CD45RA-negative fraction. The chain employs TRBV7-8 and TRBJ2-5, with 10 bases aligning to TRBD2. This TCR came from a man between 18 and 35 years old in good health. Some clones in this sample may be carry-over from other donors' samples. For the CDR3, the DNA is TGTGCCAGCAGCTTAGAAGTCCCCGGAATAGCGGGAGGAACCGCGTGGGAGACCCAGTACTTC. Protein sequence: CASSLEVPGIAGGTAWETQYF.